The rows below give T cell receptor beta chains drawn from one sample of a study of cytomegalovirus exposure and HLA in healthy donors. TCRdb's table, derived via immunoSEQ multiplex PCR, lists solely in-frame clones and lacks some. The sample yields some 130,000 clones, 60% to 80% seen once. Material: PBMCs. Receptor source: a male donor in good health and CMV-seronegative. CDR3s include the opening cysteine and the closing phenylalanine or tryptophan.

>TRBV7-6|TRBJ2-2
CASSLTGTSGYTGELFF
>TRBV14|TRBJ2-7
CASSQGATGGPIPSYEQYF
>TRBV5-4|TRBJ2-5
CASSLGQGAKETQYF
>TRBV7-8|TRBJ2-1
CASSLGSLAAYNEQFF
>TRBV9|TRBJ2-1
CASSIRGSNEQFF
>TRBV7-9|TRBJ2-7
CASSKTGSYEQYF
>TRBV9|TRBJ2-7
CASSVGLAGAYEQYF
>TRBV30|TRBJ1-1
CAWSSGQSNTEAFF
>TRBV5-8|TRBJ2-3
CASSQDRGGSTDTQYF
>TRBV30|TRBJ1-3
CAWSSAGSSSSGNTIYF
>TRBV7-9|TRBJ2-5
CASSPDSRETQYF
>TRBV7-9|TRBJ2-3
CASSRDSATDTQYF
>TRBV30|TRBJ1-5
CAWSVSGITQHF
>TRBV6-4|TRBJ2-3
CASSVAGGTDTQYF
>TRBV18|TRBJ2-1
CASSLSSNEQFF
>TRBV6-5|TRBJ1-6
CASSRSGGTLHF
>TRBV6-1|TRBJ2-2
CASRILAGGPRELFF
>TRBV9|.
CASSVENSEQYF
>TRBV27|TRBJ2-7
CASGGQPSLDEQYF
>TRBV19|TRBJ1-2
CASSPDRGEGYGYTF
>TRBV28|TRBJ1-2
CASTTFGIYGYTF
>TRBV28|TRBJ2-1
CASSLVLAGSDNEQFF
>TRBV2|TRBJ2-1
CASQTSGGRYEQFF
>TRBV19|TRBJ1-5
CASSKTNQPQHF
>TRBV4-3|TRBJ1-3
CASSQGGLVGNTIYF
>TRBV9|TRBJ2-7
CASSPEDRPRYEQYF
>TRBV6-1|TRBJ2-7
CASSEAQRRGDPEQYF
>TRBV15|TRBJ1-6
CATSRGRSGGGSPLHF
>TRBV7-9|TRBJ2-5
CASSFSPGLAGIETQYF
>TRBV10-3|TRBJ1-1
CAISEPTYSTEAFF
>TRBV7-2|TRBJ2-5
CASSHSTGRQETQYF
>TRBV28|TRBJ2-3
CASSDNRESTDTQYF
>TRBV6-5|TRBJ2-7
CASSGRDNEQYF
>TRBV19|TRBJ1-4
CASRTRGLNEKLFF
>TRBV4-3|TRBJ1-1
CASSQLQILQAGATQGNTEAFF
>TRBV29-1|TRBJ1-2
CSVEDRGRGNYGYTF
>TRBV5-6|TRBJ2-5
CASSLLDRAFKEQYF
>TRBV15|TRBJ2-7
CATSRALGQGETYEQYF
>TRBV28|TRBJ1-1
CASSPNSFAGEGTEAFF
>TRBV19|TRBJ1-1
CASRGQKNEAFF
>TRBV11-2|TRBJ2-1
CASSPRMTSGVYNEQFF
>TRBV14|TRBJ1-3
CASSQVLSSGNTIYF
>TRBV18|TRBJ2-2
CASSPRTGSTGELFF
>TRBV6-6|TRBJ2-7
CASSTGTLPSYEQYF
>TRBV28|TRBJ1-1
CASTPEGEEAFF
>TRBV27|TRBJ2-7
CASSLGSGTYEQYF
>TRBV7-2|TRBJ2-7
CASSPGTRGAGEQYF
>TRBV7-9|TRBJ2-2
CSSSLVSGELFF
>TRBV28|TRBJ1-5
CASSSFILSVDQPQHF
>TRBV6-1|TRBJ1-6
CATIKQGEFNSPLHF
>TRBV19|TRBJ2-7
CASEDGGERYF
>TRBV28|TRBJ2-2
CASSTPAPTGELFF
>TRBV6-5|TRBJ2-1
CASSSTTGSEQFF
>TRBV21-1|TRBJ1-2
CASSRRLGIYGYTF
>TRBV5-6|TRBJ1-1
CASSLAGAYTEAFF
>TRBV15|TRBJ2-3
CATSRAGTGAHTQYF
>TRBV5-1|TRBJ2-1
CASSSGQGSFDEQFF